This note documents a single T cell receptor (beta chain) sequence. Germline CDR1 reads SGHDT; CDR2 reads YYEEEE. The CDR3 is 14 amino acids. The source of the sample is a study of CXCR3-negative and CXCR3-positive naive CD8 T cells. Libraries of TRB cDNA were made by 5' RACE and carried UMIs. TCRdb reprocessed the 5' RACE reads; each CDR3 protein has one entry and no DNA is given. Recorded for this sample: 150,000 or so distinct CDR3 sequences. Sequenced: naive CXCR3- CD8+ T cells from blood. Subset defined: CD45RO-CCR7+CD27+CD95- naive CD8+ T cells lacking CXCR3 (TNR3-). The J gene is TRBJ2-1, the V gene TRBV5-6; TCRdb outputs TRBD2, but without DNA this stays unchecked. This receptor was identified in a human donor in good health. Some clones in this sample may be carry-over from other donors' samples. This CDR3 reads CASSLLADYNEQFF.